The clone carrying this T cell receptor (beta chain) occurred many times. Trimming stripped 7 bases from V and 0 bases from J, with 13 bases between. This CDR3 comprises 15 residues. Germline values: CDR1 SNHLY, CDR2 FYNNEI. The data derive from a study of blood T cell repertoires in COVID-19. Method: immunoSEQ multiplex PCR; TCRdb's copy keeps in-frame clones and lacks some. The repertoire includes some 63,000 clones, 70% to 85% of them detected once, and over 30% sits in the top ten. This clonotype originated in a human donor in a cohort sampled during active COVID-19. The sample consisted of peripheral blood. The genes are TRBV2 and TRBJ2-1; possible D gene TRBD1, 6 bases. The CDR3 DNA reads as TGTGCCAGCAAACAGGGACAATTCTCCTACAATGAGCAGTTCTTC. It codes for CASKQGQFSYNEQFF.